This T cell receptor beta chain was identified in a study of cytomegalovirus exposure and HLA in healthy donors. Study information: The Caucasian-associated ancestry cluster held 80% to 90% of some 420 genotyped donors. Study-level points and caveats: From TCR beta sequences, most subjects' HLA-A and HLA-B alleles were reportedly predicted accurately.

The PCR made use of 60 Vbeta and 13 Jbeta primers. Generated by immunoSEQ multiplex PCR, the TCRdb table keeps only in-frame clones and is missing some. The sample lists about 94,000 clones, 50% to 75% seen once, with 3% to 4% in the top ten. With 2 bases removed from V and 4 bases from J, the gap between germline ends came to 9 bases. This CDR3 spans 13 amino acids. The germline CDR1 and CDR2 sequences are MNHEY and SVGAGI. About this clone itself: Antigen: not known.

The TCR comes from a man younger than 45 in good health and CMV-seronegative. The chain employs TRBV6-5 and TRBJ2-7, with a weak D call TRBD2 (5 bases). Sequencing input: PBMCs. The CDR3 DNA reads as TGTGCCAGCAGTTACAGGAGGATGTACGAGCAGTACTTC. It translates to CASSYRRMYEQYF.